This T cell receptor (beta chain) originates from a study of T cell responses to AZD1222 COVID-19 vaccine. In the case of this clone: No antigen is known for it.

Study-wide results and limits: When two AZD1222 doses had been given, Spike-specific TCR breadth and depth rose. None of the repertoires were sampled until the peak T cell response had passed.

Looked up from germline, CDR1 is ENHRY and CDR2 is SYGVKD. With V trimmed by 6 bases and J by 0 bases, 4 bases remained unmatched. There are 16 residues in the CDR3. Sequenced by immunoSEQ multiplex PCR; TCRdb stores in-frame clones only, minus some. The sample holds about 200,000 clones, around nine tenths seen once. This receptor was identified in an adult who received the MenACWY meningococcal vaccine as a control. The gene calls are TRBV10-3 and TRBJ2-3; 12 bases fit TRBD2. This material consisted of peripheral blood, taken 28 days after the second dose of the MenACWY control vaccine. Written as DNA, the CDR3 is TGTGCCATCAGCCTCGGGACTAGCGGGAGCACAGATACGCAGTATTTT. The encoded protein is CAISLGTSGSTDTQYF.